This TCR beta chain was sequenced for a study of early T cells in non-severe SARS-CoV-2 infection. This CDR3 is 10 amino acids long. V dropped 8 bases and J dropped 6 bases, with 4 bases sitting between them. Germline V CDR1 and CDR2: SGHTA, FQGTGA. TCRdb used MiXCR to reprocess the 5' RACE reads, holding one entry per CDR3 protein. The table shows 60,000 or so distinct CDR3 sequences, with 10% to 15% occurring only once. This sequence joins TRBV7-3 and TRBJ2-2; no clear D gene. The clonotype comes from an adult who was a healthcare worker with PCR-confirmed SARS-CoV-2 infection or an uninfected control (not recorded which). The sample taken for sequencing was whole blood. CDR3 coding DNA: TGTGCCAGCCGAGCCGGGGAGCTGTTTTTT. Protein sequence: CASRAGELFF.